This T cell receptor beta chain was captured by sequencing in a study of cytomegalovirus exposure and HLA in healthy donors. Looking at the study overall: Earlier, almost 120 million unique TCR beta sequences were recovered from approximately 180 million T cells by an analysis.

The CDR3 covers 16 residues. Trimming removed 2 bases from V and 2 bases from J; junction bases left unmatched: 6. CDR1 and CDR2 (germline): SGHAT, FQDESV (reference sequence). PCR was performed using 60 Vbeta and 13 Jbeta primers. The protocol was immunoSEQ multiplex PCR, while the TCRdb copy is restricted to in-frame clones and leaves out a portion. Of 120,000 to 150,000 clones detected, roughly four fifths appear once; the ten largest clones hold approximately 6%. This receptor was identified in a man aged 25 to 40 in good health and CMV-seropositive. The sequencing sample was made of PBMCs. The chain is built from TRBV11-1 and TRBJ2-7, with 10 bases matching TRBD2. The CDR3 protein is CASSLYLAGVTYEQYF. As DNA, the CDR3 is TGTGCCAGCAGCTTATACCTAGCGGGGGTTACCTACGAGCAGTACTTC.